The 14 T cell receptor beta chains reported below all come from one sample, sequenced in a study of Tregs in tolerant kidney transplant recipients. No antigen is known for these receptors. Only in-frame clones appear in the TCRdb table, and some are missing; sequencing was by immunoSEQ multiplex PCR. The data contain 15,000 to 25,000 clones, roughly 65% of them seen just once; the ten biggest clones take up roughly 3.5%. Sequencing was performed on Tregs from blood cultured with allogeneic cells. All receptors come from a human donor in good health.

The chain uses TRBV5-4 and TRBJ2-4; TRBD1 or TRBD2 may be the D gene (5 bases each). From germline, CDR1 is SGHNT and CDR2 YYREEE (reference sequence). Deletions cut 4 bases from V and 1 base from J, with 12 bases between. The CDR3 runs 15 residues. For the CDR3, the DNA is TGTGCCAGCAGCGTCTGGGGGACGGCCAAAAACATTCAGTACTTC. Its protein is CASSVWGTAKNIQYF.

The J gene is TRBJ2-5, the V gene TRBV7-2, with 8 bases aligning to TRBD2. The CDR3 totals 15 residues. CDR1 SGHTA and CDR2 FQGNSA come from the germline V gene. V lost 1 base to trimming and J lost 2 bases; unmatched junction nucleotides: 3. The DNA for the CDR3 is TGTGCCAGCAGCTTAGGAGCGGGGGAGCAAGAGACCCAGTACTTC. Amino acids: CASSLGAGEQETQYF. The full variable domain, in which reference TRBV7-2 and TRBJ2-5 provide the parts outside the CDR3, is GAGVSQSPSNKVTEKGKDVELRCDPISGHTALYWYRQSLGQGLEFLIYFQGNSAPDKSGLPSDRFSAERTGGSVSTLTIQRTQQEDSAVYLCASSLGAGEQETQYFGPGTRLLVL.

The rearrangement joins TRBV6-1 to TRBJ2-7, with a weak D call TRBD2 (6 bases). The ends were cut back, 6 bases at V and 5 bases at J, with 11 bases in the middle. Germline CDR1 and CDR2: MNHNS and SASEGT. This CDR3 has 12 residues. CDR3 region: CASREGRNEQYF. The DNA of the CDR3 is TGTGCCAGCAGGGAGGGCCGGAACGAGCAGTACTTC.

The gene calls are TRBV15 and TRBJ2-7; D is unresolved. Germline V CDR1 and CDR2: LNHNV, YYDKDF (reference sequence). The CDR3 contains 13 residues. V gave up 3 bases and J gave up 2 bases, with 8 bases separating them. CDR3 loop: CATSRDGTYEQYF. CDR3 nucleotides: TGTGCCACCAGCAGGGACGGAACCTACGAGCAGTACTTC.

This clone was counted a few times. The CDR3 sequence: CSAGQGGTDTQYF. The CDR3 DNA is TGCAGCGCGGGACAGGGGGGCACAGATACGCAGTATTTT. The V call is TRBV29-1, the J call TRBJ2-3; 11 nucleotides align to TRBD1. CDR1 and CDR2 (germline): SQVTM, ANQGSEA. V lost 7 bases to trimming and J lost 1 base; unmatched junction nucleotides: 1. This CDR3 comprises 13 residues.

V and J are TRBV5-4 and TRBJ2-6, with a weak D call TRBD2 (6 bases). Germline V gene sequence: CDR1 SGHNT, CDR2 YYREEE (reference sequence). Trimming removed 5 bases from V and 0 bases from J, with 9 bases in between. There are 15 residues in the CDR3. CDR3 sequence reads: CASRRTISGANVLTF. In DNA form, the CDR3 reads TGTGCCAGCAGACGGACTATCTCTGGGGCCAACGTCCTGACTTTC.

CDR3 sequence: CASSFMYGNTEAFF. The CDR3 region has the DNA TGTGCCAGCAGTTTTATGTATGGGAACACTGAAGCTTTCTTT. V is TRBV28 and J is TRBJ1-1; D is unclear. The CDR3 is 14 residues long. The germline CDR1 and CDR2 sequences are MDHEN and SYDVKM. Between the trimmed V and J ends, which lost 3 bases and 1 base, there was a span of 9 bases.

This sequence joins TRBV6-1 and TRBJ1-2; D uncertain. The CDR3 has 11 residues. CDR1 is MNHNS, CDR2 SASEGT, per germline. V lost 7 bases and J lost 8, with 11 bases in between. Here the CDR3 DNA reads TGTGCCAGCAAGGCGGGGTTAGGCTACACCTTC. Amino acid sequence: CASKAGLGYTF.

The chain joins TRBV7-8 to TRBJ2-1; 7 bases line up with TRBD2. Germline CDR1 SGHVS, CDR2 FQNEAQ. V lost 5 bases and J lost 4; bases outside the gene matches: 8. The CDR3 is 15 residues long. CDR3 region: CASSTGLSPYNEQFF. In nucleotides, the CDR3 is TGTGCCAGCAGCACGGGACTATCCCCTTACAATGAGCAGTTCTTC.

This clone is medium-sized (0.01 to 0.1%) within its sample. This rearrangement joins TRBV19 to TRBJ2-7; D gene ambiguous. The germline gives CDR1 LNHDA, CDR2 SQIVND (reference sequence). CDR3 length: 13 amino acids. Between the trimmed V and J ends, which lost 4 bases and 2 bases, there was a span of 9 bases. The CDR3 loop is CASSTAQTYEQYF. In DNA, the CDR3 is TGTGCCAGTAGTACCGCACAGACCTACGAGCAGTACTTC.

This clone has just a few counts. The chain has TRBV18 and TRBJ2-1, with 8 bases identical to TRBD1. CDR3 size: 13 residues. The trim removed 6 bases at V and 7 bases at J, leaving 5 bases unmatched. Germline V lookup: CDR1 KGHSH, CDR2 LQKENI. CDR3 sequence: CASSADRVNEQFF. The CDR3 nucleotides read TGTGCCAGCTCCGCGGACAGGGTTAATGAGCAGTTCTTC. Combining the CDR3 with reference TRBV18 and TRBJ2-1 gives the whole variable domain NAGVMQNPRHLVRRRGQEARLRCSPMKGHSHVYWYRQLPEEGLKFMVYLQKENIIDESGMPKERFSAEFPKEGPSILRIQQVVRGDSAAYFCASSADRVNEQFFGPGTRLTVL.

The rearrangement joins TRBV5-1 to TRBJ2-5, with 7 bases identical to TRBD2. The CDR3 contains 16 residues. The J segment lost 5 bases and the V segment lost 0 bases, leaving 10 bases of the junction unmatched. Germline CDR1 and CDR2: SGHRS and YFSETQ. CDR3 amino acids: CASSLVSGEGRETQYF. Written as DNA, the CDR3 is TGCGCCAGCAGCTTGGTGAGCGGGGAGGGCCGTGAGACCCAGTACTTC.

The table lists this clone with a few counts. This chain connects TRBV18 to TRBJ2-7; 11 bases map to TRBD2. V was clipped by 1 base and J by 2 bases; unmatched bases: 13. The germline V gene has CDR1 KGHSH and CDR2 LQKENI. CDR3 size: 19 residues. CDR3 region: CASSPQRSGLAGGAYEQYF. The CDR3 DNA sequence: TGTGCCAGCTCACCACAAAGGTCGGGGTTAGCGGGAGGGGCCTACGAGCAGTACTTC.

This clone was observed a handful of times. The chain is built from TRBV2 and TRBJ2-4; TRBD1 agrees at 9 bases. The V gene end was trimmed by 7 bases and the J gene end by 9 bases; junction bases not matched to a gene: 13. The CDR3 loop spans 15 amino acids. Germline V lookup: CDR1 SNHLY, CDR2 FYNNEI. The CDR3 sequence: CASNLLPGQGGIQYF. The CDR3, as DNA: TGTGCCAGCAACCTACTCCCGGGACAGGGTGGCATTCAGTACTTC.